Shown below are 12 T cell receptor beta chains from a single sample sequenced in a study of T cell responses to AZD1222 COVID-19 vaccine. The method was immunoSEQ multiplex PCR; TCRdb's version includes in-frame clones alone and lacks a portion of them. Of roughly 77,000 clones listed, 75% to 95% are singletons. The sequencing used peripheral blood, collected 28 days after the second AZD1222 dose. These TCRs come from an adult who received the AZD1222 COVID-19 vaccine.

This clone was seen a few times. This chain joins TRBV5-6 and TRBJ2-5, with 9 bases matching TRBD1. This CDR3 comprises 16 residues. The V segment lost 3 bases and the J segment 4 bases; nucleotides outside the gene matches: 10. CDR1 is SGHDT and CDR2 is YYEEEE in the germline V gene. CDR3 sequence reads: CASSSTDRGDRETQYF. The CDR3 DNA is TGTGCCAGCAGCTCCACGGACAGGGGCGACAGAGAGACCCAGTACTTC.

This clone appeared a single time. The CDR3 reads CASSLVSKNTEAFF. CDR3 sequence (DNA): TGTGCCAGCAGCTTAGTATCGAAGAACACTGAAGCTTTCTTT. The chain combines TRBV7-8 with TRBJ1-1, with unresolved D. The CDR3 is 14 residues long. CDR1 and CDR2 (germline): SGHVS, FQNEAQ. V was clipped by 1 base and J by 1 base, with 7 bases between them. Full variable domain (rest looked up from reference TRBV7-8 and TRBJ1-1): GAGVSQSPRYKVAKRGQDVALRCDPISGHVSLFWYQQALGQGPEFLTYFQNEAQLDKSGLPSDRFFAERPEGSVSTLKIQRTQQEDSAVYLCASSLVSKNTEAFFGQGTRLTVV.

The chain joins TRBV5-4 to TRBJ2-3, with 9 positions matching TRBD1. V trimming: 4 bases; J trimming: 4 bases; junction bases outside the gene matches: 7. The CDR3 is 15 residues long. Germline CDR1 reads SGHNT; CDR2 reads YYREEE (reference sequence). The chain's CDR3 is CASSTPGQGSDTQYF. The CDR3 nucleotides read TGTGCCAGCAGCACCCCGGGACAGGGTTCAGATACGCAGTATTTT.

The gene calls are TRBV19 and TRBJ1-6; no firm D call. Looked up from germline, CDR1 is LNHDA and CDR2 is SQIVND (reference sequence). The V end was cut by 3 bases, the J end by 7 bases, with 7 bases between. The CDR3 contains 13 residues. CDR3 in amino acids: CASSMGFNSPLHF. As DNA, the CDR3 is TGTGCCAGTAGTATGGGGTTCAATTCACCCCTCCACTTT.

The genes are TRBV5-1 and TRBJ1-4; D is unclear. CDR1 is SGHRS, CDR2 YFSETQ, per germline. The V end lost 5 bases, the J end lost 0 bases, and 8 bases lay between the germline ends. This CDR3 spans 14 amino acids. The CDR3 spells CASREKATNEKLFF. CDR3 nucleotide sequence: TGCGCCAGCAGGGAAAAAGCAACTAATGAAAAACTGTTTTTT.

CDR3 coding DNA: TGTGCCAGCACGGGGGGCCAGTACAATGAGCAGTTCTTC. Translating gives CASTGGQYNEQFF. J is TRBJ2-1 and V is TRBV5-4; maybe TRBD2 (7 bases). V was shortened by 6 bases and J by 4 bases, with 11 bases between the two germline ends. This CDR3 has 13 amino acids. CDR1 is SGHNT, CDR2 YYREEE, per germline (reference sequence).

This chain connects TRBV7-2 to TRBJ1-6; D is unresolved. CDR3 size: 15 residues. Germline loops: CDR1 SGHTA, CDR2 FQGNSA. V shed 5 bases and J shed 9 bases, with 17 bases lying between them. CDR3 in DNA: TGTGCCAGCAGCCCAAGGGTCCTGGAAACTTCACCCCTCCACTTT. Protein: CASSPRVLETSPLHF.

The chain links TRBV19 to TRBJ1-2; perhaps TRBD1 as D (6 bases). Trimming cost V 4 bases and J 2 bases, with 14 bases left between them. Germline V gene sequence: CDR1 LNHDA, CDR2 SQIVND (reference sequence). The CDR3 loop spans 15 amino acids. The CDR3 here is CASSTGHSVNYGYTF. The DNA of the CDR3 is TGTGCCAGTAGTACGGGACACTCGGTGAACTATGGCTACACCTTC. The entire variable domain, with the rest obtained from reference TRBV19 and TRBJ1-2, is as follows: DGGITQSPKYLFRKEGQNVTLSCEQNLNHDAMYWYRQDPGQGLRLIYYSQIVNDFQKGDIAEGYSVSREKKESFPLTVTSAQKNPTAFYLCASSTGHSVNYGYTFGSGTRLTVV.

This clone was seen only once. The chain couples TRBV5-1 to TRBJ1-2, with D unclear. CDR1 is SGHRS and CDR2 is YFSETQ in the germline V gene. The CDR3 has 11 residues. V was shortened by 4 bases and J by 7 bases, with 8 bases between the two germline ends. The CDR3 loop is CASSLNGGYTF. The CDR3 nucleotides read TGCGCCAGCAGCCTAAACGGTGGCTACACCTTC.

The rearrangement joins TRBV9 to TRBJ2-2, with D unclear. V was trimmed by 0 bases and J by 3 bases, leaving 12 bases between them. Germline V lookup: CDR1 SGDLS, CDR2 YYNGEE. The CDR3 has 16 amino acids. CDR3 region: CASSVDQAGDTGELFF. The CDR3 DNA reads TGTGCCAGCAGCGTAGATCAGGCTGGCGACACCGGGGAGCTGTTTTTT.

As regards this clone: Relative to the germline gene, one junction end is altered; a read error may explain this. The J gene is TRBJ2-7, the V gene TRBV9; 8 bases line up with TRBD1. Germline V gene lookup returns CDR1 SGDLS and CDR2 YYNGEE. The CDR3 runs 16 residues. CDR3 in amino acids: CASSQLQTGESSEQYF. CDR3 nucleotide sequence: TGTGCCAGCAGCCAACTTCAGACAGGGGAGTCCTCCGAGCAGTACTTC.

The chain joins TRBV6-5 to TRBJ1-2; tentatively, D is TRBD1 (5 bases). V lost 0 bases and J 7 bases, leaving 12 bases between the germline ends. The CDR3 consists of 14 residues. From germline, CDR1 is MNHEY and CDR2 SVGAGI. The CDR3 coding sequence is TGTGCCAGCAGTTACTCCCGGGGCGAGGGTGGCTACACCTTC. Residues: CASSYSRGEGGYTF.